This T cell receptor beta chain was identified in a study of T-cell memory formation after mild COVID-19. This clonotype has a handful of counts. TCRdb passed the 5' RACE reads through MiXCR, listing each CDR3 protein once. The sample has roughly 340,000 distinct CDR3 sequences, 20% to 25% seen once; the top ten hold over 20%. Germline-derived CDR1 and CDR2 are SGHAT and FQNNGV. Trimming took 7 bases from V and 4 from J, leaving 15 bases between them. CDR3 length: 14 amino acids. The sequence derives from a man between 18 and 29 years old who had mild COVID-19 (a few samples of this study predate the infection). Cell type and time point are not known. The chain combines TRBV11-2 with TRBJ2-3; no clear D gene. Material for sequencing was PBMCs or a T cell subset sorted from them (not recorded which). The CDR3 loop reads CASTRLADSDTQYF. The CDR3 DNA sequence: TGTGCCAGCACCCGATTAGCAGATTCAGATACGCAGTATTTT.